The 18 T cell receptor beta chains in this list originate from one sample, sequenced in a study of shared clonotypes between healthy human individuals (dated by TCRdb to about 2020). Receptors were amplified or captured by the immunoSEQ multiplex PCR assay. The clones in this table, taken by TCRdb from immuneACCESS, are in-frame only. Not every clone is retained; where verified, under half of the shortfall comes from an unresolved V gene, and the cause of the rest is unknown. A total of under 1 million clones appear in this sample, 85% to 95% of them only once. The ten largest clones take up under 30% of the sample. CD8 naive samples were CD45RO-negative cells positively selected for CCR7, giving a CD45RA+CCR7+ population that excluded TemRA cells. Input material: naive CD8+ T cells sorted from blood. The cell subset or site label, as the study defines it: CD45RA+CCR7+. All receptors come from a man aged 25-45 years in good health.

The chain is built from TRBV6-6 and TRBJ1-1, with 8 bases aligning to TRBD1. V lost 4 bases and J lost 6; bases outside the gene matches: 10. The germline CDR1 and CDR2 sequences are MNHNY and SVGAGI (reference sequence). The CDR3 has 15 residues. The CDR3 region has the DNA TGTGCCAGCAGTTCGGACAGGGAACCGCACGCTGAAGCTTTCTTT. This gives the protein CASSSDREPHAEAFF.

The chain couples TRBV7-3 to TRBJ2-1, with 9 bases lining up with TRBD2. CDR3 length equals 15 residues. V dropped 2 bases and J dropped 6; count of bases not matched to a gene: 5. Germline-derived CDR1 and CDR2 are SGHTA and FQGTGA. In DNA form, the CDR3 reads TGTGCCAGCAGCTTATTTGTTAGCGGGAGCAATGAGCAGTTCTTC. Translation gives CASSLFVSGSNEQFF.

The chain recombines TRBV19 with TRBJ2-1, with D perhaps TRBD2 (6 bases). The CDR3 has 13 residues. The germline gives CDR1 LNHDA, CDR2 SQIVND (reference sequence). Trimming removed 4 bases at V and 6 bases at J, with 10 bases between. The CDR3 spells CASSSGVTNEQFF. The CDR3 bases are TGTGCCAGTAGTAGCGGGGTCACCAATGAGCAGTTCTTC.

The CDR3 region has the DNA TGTGCCAGCAGCACCCTTGACAGGCCCTACGAGCAGTACTTC. Its protein is CASSTLDRPYEQYF. The rearrangement joins TRBV7-2 to TRBJ2-7, with D maybe TRBD1 (6 bases). The germline V gene has CDR1 SGHTA and CDR2 FQGNSA. The CDR3 covers 14 residues. Trimming removed 5 bases at V and 2 bases at J, with 13 bases between.

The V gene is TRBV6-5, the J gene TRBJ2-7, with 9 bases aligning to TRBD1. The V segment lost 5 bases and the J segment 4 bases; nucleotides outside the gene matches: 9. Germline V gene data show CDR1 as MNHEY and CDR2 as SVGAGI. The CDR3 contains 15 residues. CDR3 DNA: TGTGCCAGCAGTCCATATCGGGACAGGGCGTACGAGCAGTACTTC. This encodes CASSPYRDRAYEQYF.

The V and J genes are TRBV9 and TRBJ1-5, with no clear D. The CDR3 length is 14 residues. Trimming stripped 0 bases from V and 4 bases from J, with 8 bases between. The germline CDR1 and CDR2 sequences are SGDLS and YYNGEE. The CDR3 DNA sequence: TGTGCCAGCAGCGTAGACGGGGAGAATCAGCCCCAGCATTTT. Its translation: CASSVDGENQPQHF.

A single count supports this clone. CDR3 amino acids: CASSQDLGYTGERTEAFF. Written as DNA, the CDR3 is TGTGCCAGCAGCCAAGATTTAGGGTATACAGGGGAGAGGACTGAAGCTTTCTTT. The rearrangement uses TRBV14 and TRBJ1-1, with TRBD1 matching 7 bases. The V and J ends lost 0 bases and 5 bases, in that order; junction bases with no gene match: 15. The CDR3 covers 18 residues. Germline CDR1 SGHDN, CDR2 FVKESK.

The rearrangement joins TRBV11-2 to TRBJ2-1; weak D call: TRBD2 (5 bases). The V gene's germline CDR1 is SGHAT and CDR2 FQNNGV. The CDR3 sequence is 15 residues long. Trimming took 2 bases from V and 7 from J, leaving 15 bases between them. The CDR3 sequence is CASSLISGVRNEQFF. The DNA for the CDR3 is TGTGCCAGCAGCTTAATATCCGGGGTTCGAAATGAGCAGTTCTTC.

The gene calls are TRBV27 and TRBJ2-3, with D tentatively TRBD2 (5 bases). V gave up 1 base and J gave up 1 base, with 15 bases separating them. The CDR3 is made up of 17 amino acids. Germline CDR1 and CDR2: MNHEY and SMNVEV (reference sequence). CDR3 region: CASSLLARVKGTDTQYF. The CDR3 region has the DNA TGTGCCAGCAGTTTATTGGCGAGGGTAAAAGGCACAGATACGCAGTATTTT.

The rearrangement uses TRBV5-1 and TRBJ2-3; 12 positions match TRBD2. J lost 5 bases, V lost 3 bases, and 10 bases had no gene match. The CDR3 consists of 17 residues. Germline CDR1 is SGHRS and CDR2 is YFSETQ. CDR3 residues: CASSSAPSGRAEDTQYF. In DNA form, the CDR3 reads TGCGCCAGCAGCTCAGCGCCTAGCGGGAGGGCCGAAGATACGCAGTATTTT.

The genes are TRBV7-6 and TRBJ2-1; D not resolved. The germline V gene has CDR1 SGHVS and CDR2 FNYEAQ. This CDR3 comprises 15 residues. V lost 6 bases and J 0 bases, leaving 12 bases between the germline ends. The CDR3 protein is CASRRTVSSYNEQFF. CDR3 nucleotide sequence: TGTGCCAGCAGGAGGACGGTGAGCTCCTACAATGAGCAGTTCTTC.

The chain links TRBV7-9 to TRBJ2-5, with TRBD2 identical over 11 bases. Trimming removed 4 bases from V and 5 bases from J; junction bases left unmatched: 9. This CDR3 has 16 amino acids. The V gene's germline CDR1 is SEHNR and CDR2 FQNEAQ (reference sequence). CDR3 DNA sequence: TGTGCCAGCAGCTCACCACTAGCGGGAGTTACGGAGACCCAGTACTTC. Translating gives CASSSPLAGVTETQYF.

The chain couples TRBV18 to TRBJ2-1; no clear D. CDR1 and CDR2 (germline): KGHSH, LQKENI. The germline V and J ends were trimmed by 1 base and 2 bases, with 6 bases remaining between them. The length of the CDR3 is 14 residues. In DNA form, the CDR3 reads TGTGCCAGCTCACCACAGGAGACCTACAATGAGCAGTTCTTC. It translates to CASSPQETYNEQFF.

In nucleotides, the CDR3 is TGTGCCAGCAGCTCAGACAGTTCTGCAGATACGCAGTATTTT. As protein: CASSSDSSADTQYF. V is TRBV7-9 and J is TRBJ2-3, with a possible D match to TRBD1 (5 bases). Between the trimmed V and J ends, which lost 4 bases and 4 bases, there was a span of 12 bases. CDR1 and CDR2 (germline): SEHNR, FQNEAQ (reference sequence). The CDR3 has 14 amino acids.

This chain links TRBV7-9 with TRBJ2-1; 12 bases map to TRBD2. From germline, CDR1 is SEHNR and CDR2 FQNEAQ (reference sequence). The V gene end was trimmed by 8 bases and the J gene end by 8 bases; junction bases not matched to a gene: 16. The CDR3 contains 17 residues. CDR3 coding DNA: TGTGCCAGCCCCCATGCCGCTAGCGGGAGGGCCCTCGATGAGCAGTTCTTC. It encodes CASPHAASGRALDEQFF.

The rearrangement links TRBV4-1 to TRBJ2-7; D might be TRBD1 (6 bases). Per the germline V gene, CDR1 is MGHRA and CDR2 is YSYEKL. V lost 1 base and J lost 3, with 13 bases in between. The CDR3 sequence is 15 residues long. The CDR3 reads CASSQVQQGYYEQYF. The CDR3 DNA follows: TGCGCCAGCAGCCAAGTTCAACAGGGTTACTACGAGCAGTACTTC.

The CDR3 loop is CSATYYNEQFF. The CDR3 DNA reads TGCAGTGCTACTTACTACAATGAGCAGTTCTTC. This rearrangement joins TRBV20-1 to TRBJ2-1; D gene ambiguous. The CDR3 is 11 amino acids. V lost 4 bases and J lost 3, with 4 bases in between. Germline-derived CDR1 and CDR2 are DFQATT and SNEGSKA (reference sequence).

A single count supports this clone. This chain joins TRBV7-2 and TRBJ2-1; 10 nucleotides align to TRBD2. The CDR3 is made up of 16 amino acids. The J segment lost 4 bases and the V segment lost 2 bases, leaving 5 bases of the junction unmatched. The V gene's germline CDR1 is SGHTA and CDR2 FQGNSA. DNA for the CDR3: TGTGCCAGCAGCTTATTGACTAGCGGGTTTTACAATGAGCAGTTCTTC. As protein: CASSLLTSGFYNEQFF.